The 22 T cell receptor beta chains presented below share a single source sample, sequenced in a study of shared clonotypes between healthy human individuals. Some clones are missing from TCRdb's copy, which holds only in-frame ones; the method was immunoSEQ multiplex PCR. This repertoire shows 500,000 to 650,000 clones, around 76% found once; its top ten account for around 11%. The specimen was PBMCs. Receptors were obtained from a woman in her 40s in good health. Some clones in this sample may be carry-over from other donors' samples.

This chain joins TRBV6-1 and TRBJ2-5, with D perhaps matching TRBD1 or TRBD2 (6 bases each). Germline CDR1 reads MNHNS; CDR2 reads SASEGT. Trimming shortened V by 3 bases and J by 2 bases, and 19 bases separated the two germline ends. This CDR3 has 17 residues. The CDR3, as DNA: TGTGCCAGCAGTGATAGGAAGGGGGGAAGGGTTCAAGAGACCCAGTACTTC. This sequence encodes CASSDRKGGRVQETQYF.

This chain links TRBV30 with TRBJ1-6, with D possibly matching TRBD1 (5 bases). The CDR3 covers 12 residues. Germline lookup yields CDR1 GTSNPN and CDR2 SVGIG (reference sequence). V dropped 4 bases and J dropped 14 bases, with 15 bases sitting between them. CDR3 residues: CAWTPGLGTLHF. The CDR3 DNA reads TGTGCCTGGACACCAGGGCTGGGAACCCTCCACTTT.

This clone was seen just once. The chain combines TRBV11-2 with TRBJ2-2; unclear D gene. V gave up 4 bases and J gave up 5 bases, with 5 bases separating them. The CDR3 has 12 residues. Germline V lookup: CDR1 SGHAT, CDR2 FQNNGV. The CDR3 region is CASSSETGELFF. CDR3 DNA: TGTGCCAGCAGCTCAGAAACCGGGGAGCTGTTTTTT.

This chain links TRBV5-1 with TRBJ2-2; TRBD2 aligns across 8 bases. Unmatched junction bases numbered 5, after V lost 0 bases and J lost 1 base. The germline V gene encodes CDR1 SGHRS and CDR2 YFSETQ. This CDR3 is built from 17 residues. The CDR3 bases are TGCGCCAGCAGCTTGGAGCCTAGCGGGCAGAACACCGGGGAGCTGTTTTTT. Amino acids: CASSLEPSGQNTGELFF.

The V gene is TRBV4-1, the J gene TRBJ2-7; possibly TRBD2 for D (6 bases). Per germline, CDR1 MGHRA and CDR2 YSYEKL. V was trimmed by 3 bases and J by 1 base, leaving 13 bases between them. The CDR3 consists of 15 residues. The CDR3 spells CASSHAGRSSYEQYF. In nucleotides, the CDR3 is TGCGCCAGCAGCCACGCGGGACGCTCGTCCTACGAGCAGTACTTC.

The rearrangement uses TRBV5-1 and TRBJ2-1, with TRBD2 matching over 7 bases. The CDR3 spans 15 residues. Unmatched junction bases numbered 8, after V lost 4 bases and J lost 4 bases. Germline V gene data show CDR1 as SGHRS and CDR2 as YFSETQ. The CDR3 bases are TGCGCCAGCAGCCCGACGGGACTACCGTACAATGAGCAGTTCTTC. This codes for CASSPTGLPYNEQFF.

This clone was detected a few times. This sample also contains other DNA sequences that code for the same CDR3. The genes are TRBV7-2 and TRBJ1-5; weak D call: TRBD1 (5 bases). Trimming cost V 3 bases and J 5 bases, with 5 bases left between them. This CDR3 region has 12 residues. Germline V gene sequence: CDR1 SGHTA, CDR2 FQGNSA. CDR3 region: CASSFRDQPQHF. The CDR3 DNA follows: TGTGCCAGCAGCTTCAGGGATCAGCCCCAGCATTTT.

This chain links TRBV19 with TRBJ2-4, with 7 bases fitting TRBD2. The CDR3 totals 15 residues. Germline CDR1 reads LNHDA; CDR2 reads SQIVND (reference sequence). V was pared by 1 base and J by 1 base, with 1 base of the junction left unmatched. The CDR3 sequence: CASSIGGSAKNIQYF. The CDR3 coding sequence is TGTGCCAGTAGTATAGGCGGGAGCGCCAAAAACATTCAGTACTTC.

This clone was seen only a few times. The chain combines TRBV25-1 with TRBJ2-7; D assignment may be TRBD1 or TRBD2 (5 bases each). Germline values: CDR1 MGHDK, CDR2 SYGVNS. The CDR3 is 16 amino acids. V was shortened by 2 bases and J by 2 bases, with 16 bases between the two germline ends. The CDR3: CASSEEGASRTYEQYF. The CDR3 bases are TGTGCCAGCAGTGAAGAAGGGGCTAGCAGAACCTACGAGCAGTACTTC.

Points on this clone: Other DNA sequences in the same sample also yield this CDR3. In DNA form, the CDR3 reads TGTGCCAGCAGTTTATTACAGGGTGGCACTGAAGCTTTCTTT. This translates into CASSLLQGGTEAFF. J is TRBJ1-1 and V is TRBV28, with a possible D match to TRBD1 (6 bases). Germline V gene data show CDR1 as MDHEN and CDR2 as SYDVKM. Trimming pared 1 base from V and 4 bases from J, leaving 10 bases between. The CDR3 length is 14 residues. The whole variable domain, filled in from reference TRBV28 and TRBJ1-1, reads DVKVTQSSRYLVKRTGEKVFLECVQDMDHENMFWYRQDPGLGLRLIYFSYDVKMKEKGDIPEGYSVSREKKERFSLILESASTNQTSMYLCASSLLQGGTEAFFGQGTRLTVV.

This clone appeared a single time. The V call is TRBV7-8, the J call TRBJ1-5; D is possibly TRBD1 (6 bases). The germline V gene encodes CDR1 SGHVS and CDR2 FQNEAQ. This CDR3 comprises 13 residues. The V end was cut by 5 bases, the J end by 6 bases, with 11 bases between. This CDR3 reads CASSEEGGQPQHF. Written as DNA, the CDR3 is TGTGCCAGCAGCGAAGAGGGGGGTCAGCCCCAGCATTTT.

This clone was picked up a small number of times. The chain combines TRBV30 with TRBJ1-5, with D unresolved. Germline CDR1 and CDR2: GTSNPN and SVGIG (reference sequence). The CDR3 has 12 amino acids. V was shortened by 2 bases and J by 7 bases, with 9 bases between the two germline ends. CDR3 protein: CAWSPNSQPQHF. CDR3 nucleotides: TGTGCCTGGAGTCCTAACTCCCAGCCCCAGCATTTT.

This clone was seen ten or more times. J is TRBJ1-4 and V is TRBV5-1; TRBD1 is a possible D gene (6 bases). With 1 base removed from V and 0 bases from J, the gap between germline ends came to 10 bases. Looked up from germline, CDR1 is SGHRS and CDR2 is YFSETQ. This CDR3 is built from 16 residues. The CDR3: CASSLRTAATNEKLFF. The CDR3 bases are TGCGCCAGCAGCTTGAGGACAGCAGCAACTAATGAAAAACTGTTTTTT.

This clone was counted a single time. V is TRBV6-1 and J is TRBJ2-2; either TRBD1 or TRBD2 may supply D (6 bases each). The CDR3 runs 15 residues. From germline, CDR1 is MNHNS and CDR2 SASEGT. Trimming removed 3 bases at V and 4 bases at J, with 12 bases between. The CDR3 DNA follows: TGTGCCAGCAGTGAGGGGGGCAGGCGCACCGGGGAGCTGTTTTTT. Protein product: CASSEGGRRTGELFF.

The chain is built from TRBV5-5 and TRBJ2-5; TRBD2 aligns across 11 bases. Trimming took 4 bases from V and 1 from J; bases not matched to a gene: 9. This CDR3 region has 17 residues. Germline loops: CDR1 SGHKS, CDR2 YYEKEE (reference sequence). CDR3 in DNA: TGTGCCAGCAGCCCTACTCTAGCGGGAGGTGGCCAAGAGACCCAGTACTTC. This sequence encodes CASSPTLAGGGQETQYF.

The chain recombines TRBV10-3 with TRBJ2-1; D ambiguous. The V and J ends lost 2 bases and 10 bases respectively, with 6 bases between them. This CDR3 region has 11 residues. From germline, CDR1 is ENHRY and CDR2 SYGVKD. CDR3 sequence reads: CAISETREQFF. In DNA form, the CDR3 reads TGTGCCATCAGTGAGACGAGAGAGCAGTTCTTC.

This chain connects TRBV10-3 to TRBJ2-7; D unclear. Germline loops: CDR1 ENHRY, CDR2 SYGVKD. The CDR3 sequence is 12 residues long. Trimming removed 6 bases from V and 5 bases from J, with 11 bases in between. As DNA, the CDR3 is TGTGCCATCAGGTCGGGCGCGGACGAGCAGTACTTC. This sequence encodes CAIRSGADEQYF.

The chain couples TRBV28 to TRBJ2-7; TRBD1 matches at 7 bases. This CDR3 contains 15 residues. Germline values: CDR1 MDHEN, CDR2 SYDVKM. With 2 bases clipped from V and 0 bases from J, the junction kept 4 bases outside the gene matches. CDR3 bases: TGTGCCAGCAGTTTAAGGGACAGATACTCCTACGAGCAGTACTTC. Translation gives CASSLRDRYSYEQYF.

The chain is built from TRBV2 and TRBJ1-1; the D is unclear. CDR3 length equals 13 residues. Trimming stripped 6 bases from V and 3 bases from J, with 11 bases between. The germline CDR1 and CDR2 sequences are SNHLY and FYNNEI. CDR3 loop: CASRNLFDTEAFF. The DNA of the CDR3 is TGTGCCAGCAGGAATCTATTCGACACTGAAGCTTTCTTT.

The gene calls are TRBV15 and TRBJ1-4; D ambiguous. This CDR3 comprises 14 residues. Germline V gives CDR1 LNHNV, CDR2 YYDKDF (reference sequence). CDR3 loop: CASSTRAGNEKLFF. For the CDR3, the DNA is TGTGCATCCTCGACCCGTGCGGGTAATGAAAAACTGTTTTTT.

The V call is TRBV28, the J call TRBJ2-1, with D possibly TRBD2 on 5 matching bases. CDR1 and CDR2 from the germline V gene are MDHEN and SYDVKM. Trimming pared 5 bases from V and 7 bases from J, leaving 9 bases between. There are 12 residues in the CDR3. This chain's CDR3 is CASSQLGNEQFF. The CDR3 bases are TGTGCCAGCAGTCAACTAGGGAATGAGCAGTTCTTC.

The rearrangement uses TRBV4-2 and TRBJ1-5, with no clear D. This CDR3 has 14 residues. The V and J ends lost 1 base and 7 bases respectively, with 11 bases between them. In germline, CDR1 is LGHNA, CDR2 YNFKEQ. The CDR3 spells CASSQGRTRQPQHF. As DNA, the CDR3 is TGTGCCAGCAGCCAAGGCAGAACTCGGCAGCCCCAGCATTTT.